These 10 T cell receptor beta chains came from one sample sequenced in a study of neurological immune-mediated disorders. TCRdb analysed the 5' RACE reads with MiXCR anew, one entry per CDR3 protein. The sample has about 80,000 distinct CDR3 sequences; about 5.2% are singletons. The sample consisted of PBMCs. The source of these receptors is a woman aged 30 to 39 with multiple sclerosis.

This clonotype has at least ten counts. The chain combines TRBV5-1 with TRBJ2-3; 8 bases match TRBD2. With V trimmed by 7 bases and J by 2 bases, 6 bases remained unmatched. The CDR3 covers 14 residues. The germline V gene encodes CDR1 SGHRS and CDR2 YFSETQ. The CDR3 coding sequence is TGCGCCAGCGGACTAGCAGGCAACACAGATACGCAGTATTTT. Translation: CASGLAGNTDTQYF.

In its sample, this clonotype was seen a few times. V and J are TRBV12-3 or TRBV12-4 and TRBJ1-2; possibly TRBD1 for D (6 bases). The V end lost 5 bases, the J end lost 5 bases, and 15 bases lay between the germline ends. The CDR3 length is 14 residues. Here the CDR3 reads CASSPQGHYYGYTF. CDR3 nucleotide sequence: TGTGCCAGCAGTCCTCAGGGGCACTATTATGGCTACACCTTC.

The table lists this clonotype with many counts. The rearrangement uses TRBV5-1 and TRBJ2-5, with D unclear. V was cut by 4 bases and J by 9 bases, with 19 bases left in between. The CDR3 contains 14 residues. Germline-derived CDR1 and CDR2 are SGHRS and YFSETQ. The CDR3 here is CASSPNPTQDAQYF. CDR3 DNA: TGCGCCAGCAGCCCGAACCCGACTCAGGATGCCCAGTACTTC.

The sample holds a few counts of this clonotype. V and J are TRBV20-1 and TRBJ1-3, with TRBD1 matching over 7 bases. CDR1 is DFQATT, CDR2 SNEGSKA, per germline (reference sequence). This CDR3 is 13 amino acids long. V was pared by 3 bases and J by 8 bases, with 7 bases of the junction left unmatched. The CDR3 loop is CSARREGADTIYF. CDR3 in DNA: TGCAGTGCTAGGAGGGAGGGGGCAGACACCATATATTTT.

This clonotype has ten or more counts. The CDR3 nucleotides read TGTGCCAGCAGTTACTCAGGGGGCGATAATTCACCCCTCCACTTT. Amino acids: CASSYSGGDNSPLHF. The rearrangement joins TRBV6-5 to TRBJ1-6, with 7 bases matching TRBD1. The CDR3 runs 15 residues. V lost 0 bases to trimming and J lost 5 bases; unmatched junction nucleotides: 1. The germline V gene encodes CDR1 MNHEY and CDR2 SVGAGI.

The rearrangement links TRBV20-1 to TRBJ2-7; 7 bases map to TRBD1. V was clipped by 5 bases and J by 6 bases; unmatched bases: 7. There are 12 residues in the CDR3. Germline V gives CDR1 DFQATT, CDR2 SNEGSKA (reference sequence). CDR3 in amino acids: CSAPGQLPEQYF. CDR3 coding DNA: TGCAGTGCTCCGGGACAGCTCCCCGAGCAGTACTTC.

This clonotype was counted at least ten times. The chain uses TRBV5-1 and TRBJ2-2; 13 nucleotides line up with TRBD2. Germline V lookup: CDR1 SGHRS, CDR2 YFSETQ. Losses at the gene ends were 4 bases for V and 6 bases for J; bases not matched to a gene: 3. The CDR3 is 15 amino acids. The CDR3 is CASSRLAGGSGELFF. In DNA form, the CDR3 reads TGCGCCAGCAGCCGACTAGCGGGAGGATCCGGGGAGCTGTTTTTT. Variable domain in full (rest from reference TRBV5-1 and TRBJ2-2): KAGVTQTPRYLIKTRGQQVTLSCSPISGHRSVSWYQQTPGQGLQFLFEYFSETQRNKGNFPGRFSGRQFSNSRSEMNVSTLELGDSALYLCASSRLAGGSGELFFGEGSRLTVL.

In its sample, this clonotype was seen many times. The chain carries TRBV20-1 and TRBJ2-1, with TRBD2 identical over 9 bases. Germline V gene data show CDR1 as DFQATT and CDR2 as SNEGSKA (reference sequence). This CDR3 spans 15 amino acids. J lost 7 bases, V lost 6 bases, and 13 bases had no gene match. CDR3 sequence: CSAIGASGKGNEQFF. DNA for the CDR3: TGCAGTGCCATCGGGGCTAGCGGGAAAGGGAATGAGCAGTTCTTC.

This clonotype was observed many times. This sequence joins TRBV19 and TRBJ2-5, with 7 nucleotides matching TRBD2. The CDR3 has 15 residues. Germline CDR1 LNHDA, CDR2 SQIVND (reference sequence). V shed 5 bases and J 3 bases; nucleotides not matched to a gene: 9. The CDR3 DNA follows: TGTGCCAGTAGTCTCTCCGGACTAGACGAAGAGACCCAGTACTTC. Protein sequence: CASSLSGLDEETQYF.

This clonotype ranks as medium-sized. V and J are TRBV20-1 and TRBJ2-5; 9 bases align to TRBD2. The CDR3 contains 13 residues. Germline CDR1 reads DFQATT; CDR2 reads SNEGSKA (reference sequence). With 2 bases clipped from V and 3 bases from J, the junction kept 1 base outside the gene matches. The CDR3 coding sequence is TGCAGTGCTAGACTAGCGGGAAAAGAGACCCAGTACTTC. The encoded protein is CSARLAGKETQYF.